A single sample is the source of the 20 T cell receptor beta chains below, sequenced in a study of spatial heterogeneity in lung cancer. TCRdb re-called the 5' RACE reads with MiXCR, one entry per CDR3 protein. Among around 1,500 distinct CDR3 sequences listed, approximately 14% were seen once. Time point meaning: sample taken at primary tumor resection. Points from the study as a whole: Counts of expanded alpha and beta TCRs within tumors tracked the tumor nonsynonymous mutation count.

For these TCRs, the target antigens are not known. The sample in question was lung tumor tissue, obtained at surgery. The receptors derive from a male donor with early-stage non-small cell lung cancer.

This clonotype is labeled as medium-sized. Being off target in a library aimed at alpha chains, this beta chain has a size of little meaning. The chain has TRBV5-4 and TRBJ2-3, with D perhaps TRBD1 (5 bases). V lost 5 bases, J lost 6 bases, and 16 bases lay in between. This CDR3 contains 14 residues. Germline-derived CDR1 and CDR2 are SGHNT and YYREEE (reference sequence). DNA of the CDR3: TGTGCCAGCAGTCATGGGGCTAACGCGGATACGCAGTATTTT. Its translation is CASSHGANADTQYF.

In this sample, this clonotype is large. Because the library targeted alpha chains, this beta chain is an off-target read whose size means little. The chain is built from TRBV20-1 and TRBJ2-1; 12 bases fit TRBD2. This CDR3 has 15 amino acids. The V segment lost 5 bases and the J segment 0 bases; nucleotides outside the gene matches: 2. The V gene's germline CDR1 is DFQATT and CDR2 SNEGSKA (reference sequence). The CDR3 nucleotides are TGCAGTGCTCCGACTAGCGGGAGCTCCTACAATGAGCAGTTCTTC. It yields the protein CSAPTSGSSYNEQFF.

This clonotype turned up a few times. The size of this beta chain means little, since it is a stray read in a library made for alpha chains. The V call is TRBV27, the J call TRBJ2-7; D is undetermined. V shed 0 bases and J shed 3 bases, with 12 bases lying between them. The germline V gene encodes CDR1 MNHEY and CDR2 SMNVEV (reference sequence). CDR3 size: 15 residues. The CDR3 reads CASSLSQAFNYEQYF. In nucleotides, the CDR3 is TGTGCCAGCAGTTTATCCCAAGCGTTCAACTACGAGCAGTACTTC.

This clonotype is categorized as medium-sized. This beta chain came through as a stray read in a library set up for alpha chains, and its size says little. The chain is built from TRBV29-1 and TRBJ1-4, with 7 bases identical to TRBD1. Trimming cost V 3 bases and J 8 bases; bases outside gene matches: 6. The CDR3 has 13 amino acids. Per the germline V gene, CDR1 is SQVTM and CDR2 is ANQGSEA. The CDR3 region has the DNA TGCAGCGTTGAGGAGGGGGCGAGGGAAAAACTGTTTTTT. Translation: CSVEEGAREKLFF.

This clonotype was picked up a small number of times. This beta chain is an off-target read within a library intended for alpha chains, so its frequency means little. V gene TRBV9 combines with J gene TRBJ1-2; no definite D call. The CDR3 loop spans 14 amino acids. Germline CDR1 SGDLS, CDR2 YYNGEE. Trimming shortened V by 0 bases and J by 4 bases, and 10 bases separated the two germline ends. DNA for the CDR3: TGTGCCAGCAGCGTAGACAGATCAAGCTATGGCTACACCTTC. Translation gives CASSVDRSSYGYTF. Filled out from reference TRBV9 and TRBJ1-2, the complete variable domain reads DSGVTQTPKHLITATGQRVTLRCSPRSGDLSVYWYQQSLDQGLQFLIQYYNGEERAKGNILERFSAQQFPDLHSELNLSSLELGDSALYFCASSVDRSSYGYTFGSGTRLTVV.

In its sample, this clonotype was seen a few times. Because the library targeted alpha chains, this beta chain is an off-target read whose size means little. The chain uses TRBV2 and TRBJ2-7; 8 bases are shared with TRBD1. Losses at the gene ends were 5 bases for V and 5 bases for J; bases not matched to a gene: 11. CDR3 length: 15 residues. In germline, CDR1 is SNHLY, CDR2 FYNNEI. The CDR3 DNA reads as TGTGCCAGCAGTCACAAACGGACAGGGTCACACGAGCAGTACTTC. Its translation is CASSHKRTGSHEQYF.

This clonotype was observed a single time. A much larger clone differs from this one at a single base, so this may be a read error. The library was prepared for alpha chains; this beta chain is a stray read, so its frequency means little. The chain carries TRBV18 and TRBJ1-5; D gene unclear. CDR1 is KGHSH and CDR2 is LQKENI in the germline V gene. This CDR3 has 13 residues. This chain's CDR3 is CASSRGNDQPRHF. As DNA, the CDR3 is TGTGCCAGCTCACGAGGGAACGATCAGCCCCGGCATTTT.

Notes on this clonotype: This beta chain is off target for a library built for alpha chains, so its abundance means little. The rearrangement links TRBV7-3 to TRBJ2-5; D call uncertain. CDR1 and CDR2 from the germline V gene are SGHTA and FQGTGA. There are 13 residues in the CDR3. The germline V and J ends were trimmed by 5 bases and 2 bases, with 9 bases remaining between them. The CDR3 DNA follows: TGTGCCAGCAGCCCTCGGCCGCAAGAGACCCAGTACTTC. This encodes CASSPRPQETQYF. The full variable domain, with the rest looked up from reference TRBV7-3 and TRBJ2-5, is GAGVSQTPSNKVTEKGKYVELRCDPISGHTALYWYRQSLGQGPEFLIYFQGTGAADDSGLPNDRFFAVRPEGSVSTLKIQRTERGDSAVYLCASSPRPQETQYFGPGTRLLVL.

This clonotype turned up a few times. This beta chain is off target for a library built for alpha chains, so its abundance means little. This chain connects TRBV6-6 to TRBJ1-2; no reliable D call. V lost 7 bases and J lost 11, with 17 bases in between. This CDR3 is built from 12 residues. The germline V gene has CDR1 MNHNY and CDR2 SVGAGI (reference sequence). CDR3 loop: CASTQTLGRYTF. For the CDR3, the DNA is TGTGCCAGCACCCAAACTCTAGGGAGATACACCTTC.

In its sample, this clonotype was seen a few times. This beta chain is an off-target read within a library intended for alpha chains, so its frequency means little. This chain joins TRBV12-3 or TRBV12-4 and TRBJ2-1; D tentatively reads TRBD1 or TRBD2 (6 bases each). The CDR3 extends over 15 amino acids. The germline V and J ends were trimmed by 7 bases and 4 bases, with 17 bases remaining between them. The CDR3 DNA follows: TGTGCCAGCACCTTAGGGGGACTCATATACAATGAGCAGTTCTTC. As protein: CASTLGGLIYNEQFF.

By proportion, this clonotype is large. This beta chain slipped into a library made for alpha chains as a stray read, so its size is not meaningful. This sequence joins TRBV28 and TRBJ2-7; a possible D gene is TRBD2 (6 bases). Deletions cut 2 bases from V and 0 bases from J, with 14 bases between. The germline V gene encodes CDR1 MDHEN and CDR2 SYDVKM. This CDR3 is built from 16 residues. CDR3 sequence (DNA): TGTGCCAGCAGTTTACCCCTCGCGGAGGGCTCCTACGAGCAGTACTTC. Translation: CASSLPLAEGSYEQYF.

This clonotype is deemed large. Found in a library prepared for alpha chains, this beta chain is an off-target read, and its abundance has little meaning. The V gene is TRBV4-1, the J gene TRBJ1-2; D is unclear. The CDR3 has 13 residues. With 2 bases removed from V and 5 bases from J, the gap between germline ends came to 9 bases. CDR1 and CDR2 from the germline V gene are MGHRA and YSYEKL. CDR3 coding DNA: TGCGCCAGCAGCCAAATCCGGGAGTATGGCTACACCTTC. It codes for CASSQIREYGYTF.

By its share, this clonotype is medium-sized. With the library built for alpha chains, this beta chain is off target and its frequency is not meaningful. The chain combines TRBV9 with TRBJ2-1; 14 bases align to TRBD2. Germline trimming cut 4 bases from V and 8 bases from J; bases unmatched to any gene: 8. Germline CDR1 reads SGDLS; CDR2 reads YYNGEE. CDR3 length: 16 amino acids. In nucleotides, the CDR3 is TGTGCCAGCAGCTCCCTCGGGACTAGCGGGGGAGATGAGCAGTTCTTC. This translates into CASSSLGTSGGDEQFF.

This clonotype ranks as medium-sized. The library was prepared for alpha chains; this beta chain is a stray read, so its frequency means little. J is TRBJ1-1 and V is TRBV6-1, with D tentatively TRBD1 (6 bases). This CDR3 region has 16 residues. Germline V gene data show CDR1 as MNHNS and CDR2 as SASEGT. Trimming removed 4 bases from V and 1 base from J, with 16 bases in between. CDR3 DNA sequence: TGTGCCAGCAGTGCCTCACCGACAGGATGGAACACTGAAGCTTTCTTT. Translation gives CASSASPTGWNTEAFF.

A remark on this clonotype: With the library built for alpha chains, this beta chain is off target and its frequency is not meaningful. This chain joins TRBV7-2 and TRBJ2-3, with D perhaps TRBD1 (5 bases). Germline-derived CDR1 and CDR2 are SGHTA and FQGNSA. CDR3 size: 14 residues. Deletions cut 2 bases from V and 4 bases from J, with 10 bases between. The CDR3 is CASSLYTGADTQYF. In nucleotides, the CDR3 is TGTGCCAGCAGCTTATACACAGGAGCAGATACGCAGTATTTT.

This clonotype is classed as large. In a library made to pick up alpha chains, this beta chain is a stray read with a size that means little. This sequence joins TRBV7-9 and TRBJ1-2, with unresolved D. CDR3 size: 13 residues. Germline values: CDR1 SEHNR, CDR2 FQNEAQ (reference sequence). The V end lost 7 bases, the J end lost 3 bases, and 12 bases lay between the germline ends. The CDR3, as DNA: TGTGCCAGCACGGCCGGGTCGGACTATGGCTACACCTTC. Translation gives CASTAGSDYGYTF.

In its sample, this clonotype is medium-sized. As an off-target read in a library built for alpha chains, this beta chain has a frequency of little significance. The rearrangement joins TRBV4-2 to TRBJ1-4; 9 nucleotides match TRBD1. From germline, CDR1 is LGHNA and CDR2 YNFKEQ. The CDR3 spans 18 residues. The V segment lost 1 base and the J segment 5 bases; nucleotides outside the gene matches: 11. As DNA, the CDR3 is TGTGCCAGCAGCCAAGCTCAGGGTCCCGGGACAGGGAATGAAAAACTGTTTTTT. Its translation is CASSQAQGPGTGNEKLFF.

Sample share makes this clonotype medium-sized. This beta chain represents an off-target read in a library built for alpha chains; its size is of limited meaning. The V call is TRBV6-5, the J call TRBJ2-7, with 10 positions matching TRBD1. V lost 4 bases and J lost 0; bases outside the gene matches: 0. In germline, CDR1 is MNHEY, CDR2 SVGAGI. The CDR3 loop spans 14 amino acids. For the CDR3, the DNA is TGTGCCAGCAGTTGGACAGGGGGCTCCTACGAGCAGTACTTC. Protein: CASSWTGGSYEQYF.

This clonotype appeared a few times. This beta chain slipped into a library made for alpha chains as a stray read, so its size is not meaningful. The chain uses TRBV25-1 and TRBJ1-1; no firm D call. V lost 2 bases and J lost 4, with 8 bases in between. This CDR3 has 13 amino acids. Germline values: CDR1 MGHDK, CDR2 SYGVNS. This chain's CDR3 is CASSEEVGTEAFF. DNA for the CDR3: TGTGCCAGCAGTGAAGAAGTGGGCACTGAAGCTTTCTTT. Looking up the rest from reference TRBV25-1 and TRBJ1-1 gives the full variable domain: EADIYQTPRYLVIGTGKKITLECSQTMGHDKMYWYQQDPGMELHLIHYSYGVNSTEKGDLSSESTVSRIRTEHFPLTLESARPSHTSQYLCASSEEVGTEAFFGQGTRLTVV.

To note about this clonotype: Since it is a stray read in a library aimed at alpha chains, this beta chain has a size that is not meaningful. The chain carries TRBV28 and TRBJ2-7, with unresolved D. This CDR3 contains 14 residues. With 5 bases removed from V and 2 bases from J, the gap between germline ends came to 13 bases. Germline loops: CDR1 MDHEN, CDR2 SYDVKM. The CDR3 DNA sequence: TGTGCCAGCAGTCCCTTGGGGTGGCCCTACGAGCAGTACTTC. It translates to CASSPLGWPYEQYF.